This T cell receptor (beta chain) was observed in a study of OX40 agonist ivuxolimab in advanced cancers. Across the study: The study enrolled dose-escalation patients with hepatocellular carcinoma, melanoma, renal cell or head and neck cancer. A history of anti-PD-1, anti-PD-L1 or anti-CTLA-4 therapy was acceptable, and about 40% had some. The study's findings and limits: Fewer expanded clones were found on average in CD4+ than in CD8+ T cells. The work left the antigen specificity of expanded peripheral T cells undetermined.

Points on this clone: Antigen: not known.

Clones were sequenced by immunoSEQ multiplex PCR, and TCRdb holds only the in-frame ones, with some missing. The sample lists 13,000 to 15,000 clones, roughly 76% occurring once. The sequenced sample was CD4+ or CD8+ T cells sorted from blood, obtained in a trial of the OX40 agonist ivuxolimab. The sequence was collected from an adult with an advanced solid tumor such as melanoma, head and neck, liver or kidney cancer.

The CDR3 loop reads CASSLDNLYGYTF. For the CDR3, the DNA is TGTGCCAGCAGTTTGGACAACTTATATGGCTACACCTTC. The chain recombines TRBV6-9 with TRBJ1-2, with a weak D call TRBD1 (5 bases). Looked up from germline, CDR1 is MNHGY and CDR2 is SVAAGI. The V gene lost 4 bases and the J gene lost 5 bases, with 11 bases spanning the gap. The CDR3 has 13 amino acids.